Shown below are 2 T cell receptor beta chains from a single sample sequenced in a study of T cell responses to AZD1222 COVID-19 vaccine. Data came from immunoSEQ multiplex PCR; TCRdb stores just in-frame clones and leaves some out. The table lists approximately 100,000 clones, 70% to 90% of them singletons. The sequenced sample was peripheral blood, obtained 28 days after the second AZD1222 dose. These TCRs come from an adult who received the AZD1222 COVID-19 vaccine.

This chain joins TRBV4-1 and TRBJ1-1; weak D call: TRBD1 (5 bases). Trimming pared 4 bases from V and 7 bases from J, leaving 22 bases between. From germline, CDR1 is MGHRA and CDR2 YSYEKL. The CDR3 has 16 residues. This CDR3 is CASSRTRTGEVGEAFF. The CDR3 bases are TGCGCCAGCAGCCGAACCCGGACGGGGGAGGTAGGTGAAGCTTTCTTT.

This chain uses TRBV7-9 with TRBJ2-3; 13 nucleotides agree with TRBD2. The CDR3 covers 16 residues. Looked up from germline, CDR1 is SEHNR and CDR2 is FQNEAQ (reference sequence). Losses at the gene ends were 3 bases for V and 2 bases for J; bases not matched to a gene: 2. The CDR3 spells CASSFGLAGATDTQYF. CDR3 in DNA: TGTGCCAGCAGCTTCGGACTAGCGGGGGCCACAGATACGCAGTATTTT.